Presented here are 31 T cell receptor beta chains from one specimen sequenced in a study of T cell repertoires in cytomegalovirus infection. Their antigens are not known. TCRdb independently ran MiXCR on the reads; one entry per CDR3 protein. The data show a few hundred thousand distinct CDR3 sequences, around two fifths seen once. Sequencing was performed on cultured PBMCs, taken from culture after CMV antigen stimulation. These receptors were taken from a human donor in good health (CMV status not recorded). Some clones in this sample may be carry-over from other donors' samples.

The V call is TRBV20-1, the J call TRBJ2-2; either TRBD1 or TRBD2 may supply D (5 bases each). Germline CDR1 and CDR2: DFQATT and SNEGSKA (reference sequence). The CDR3 has 14 residues. The ends were cut back, 6 bases at V and 6 bases at J, with 17 bases in the middle. Here the CDR3 DNA reads TGCAGTGCCAGCCGGGCCAGGGAGTCCGGGGAGCTGTTTTTT. Protein: CSASRARESGELFF.

This clonotype was seen repeatedly, ten times or more. J is TRBJ1-1 and V is TRBV12-3 or TRBV12-4, with a tentative D call TRBD1 (5 bases). The CDR3 spans 14 residues. V was clipped by 2 bases and J by 1 base, with 8 bases between them. The DNA for the CDR3 is TGTGCCAGCAGTTTACGTGGGGGGAACACTGAAGCTTTCTTT. Translation gives CASSLRGGNTEAFF.

The chain links TRBV12-3 or TRBV12-4 to TRBJ2-5, with D possibly matching TRBD2 (6 bases). V lost 4 bases, J lost 3 bases, and 15 bases lay in between. The CDR3 is made up of 15 amino acids. The CDR3 sequence is CASSSEGLAEETQYF. In DNA, the CDR3 is TGTGCCAGCAGTTCCGAGGGACTCGCTGAAGAGACCCAGTACTTC.

The rearrangement uses TRBV6-1 and TRBJ2-5; possibly TRBD1 for D (5 bases). V lost 2 bases, J lost 2 bases, and 9 bases lay in between. The CDR3 spans 14 residues. The germline CDR1 and CDR2 sequences are MNHNS and SASEGT. CDR3 nucleotides: TGTGCCAGCAGTGAACGCCAGGGACAAGAGACCCAGTACTTC. Protein: CASSERQGQETQYF.

This rearrangement joins TRBV4-1 to TRBJ2-1, with a possible D match to TRBD2 (6 bases). From germline, CDR1 is MGHRA and CDR2 YSYEKL. V was clipped by 2 bases and J by 10 bases, with 9 bases between them. The CDR3 has 12 amino acids. As DNA, the CDR3 is TGCGCCAGCAGCCAACCGGGACTCGAGCAGTTCTTC. Translation gives CASSQPGLEQFF.

The sample holds a few counts of this clonotype. This chain connects TRBV7-2 to TRBJ1-6; D is unresolved. The germline V gene has CDR1 SGHTA and CDR2 FQGNSA. The CDR3 is 13 amino acids. V lost 5 bases and J 8 bases, leaving 10 bases between the germline ends. The CDR3 loop is CASSRGRDSPLHF. The CDR3 DNA sequence: TGTGCCAGCAGCCGAGGTCGTGATTCACCCCTCCACTTT.

V usage is TRBV20-1 and J usage is TRBJ2-7, with TRBD2 matching 7 bases. Per germline, CDR1 DFQATT and CDR2 SNEGSKA (reference sequence). The CDR3 sequence is 14 residues long. Trimming removed 3 bases from V and 5 bases from J; junction bases left unmatched: 10. The CDR3 coding sequence is TGCAGTGCTAGGAGGTCGGGAGGTCTCAACGAGCAGTACTTC. This sequence encodes CSARRSGGLNEQYF.

This sequence joins TRBV5-1 and TRBJ2-3; D may correspond to TRBD1 or TRBD2 (6 bases each). This CDR3 has 14 residues. Per the germline V gene, CDR1 is SGHRS and CDR2 is YFSETQ. Trimming shortened V by 6 bases and J by 2 bases, and 13 bases separated the two germline ends. The DNA of the CDR3 is TGCGCCAGCAAGGGGGGATCCTTCACAGATACGCAGTATTTT. This codes for CASKGGSFTDTQYF.

This clonotype was seen only a few times. V usage is TRBV2 and J usage is TRBJ2-2; a weak D match, TRBD2 (5 bases). The CDR3 extends over 11 amino acids. From germline, CDR1 is SNHLY and CDR2 FYNNEI. V dropped 8 bases and J dropped 6 bases, with 7 bases sitting between them. As DNA, the CDR3 is TGTGCCAGCTCGGGATCCGGGGAGCTGTTTTTT. Its translation: CASSGSGELFF.

The table lists this clonotype with a few counts. The chain links TRBV6-2 or TRBV6-3 to TRBJ2-7; D is possibly TRBD1 or TRBD2 (5 bases each). CDR1 and CDR2 (germline): MNHEY, SVGEGT. This CDR3 comprises 15 residues. Between the trimmed V and J ends, which lost 7 bases and 2 bases, there was a span of 18 bases. The CDR3 bases are TGTGCCAGCAAACAAGGGGCCGGGGACCCCTACGAGCAGTACTTC. The encoded protein is CASKQGAGDPYEQYF.

This clonotype has only a few counts. This chain connects TRBV7-6 to TRBJ1-1; D remains unclear. V was cut by 1 base and J by 5 bases, with 11 bases left in between. The CDR3 runs to 14 residues. Germline values: CDR1 SGHVS, CDR2 FNYEAQ. The chain's CDR3 is CASSLGSGRTEAFF. CDR3 DNA sequence: TGTGCCAGCAGCTTAGGTTCTGGGCGTACTGAAGCTTTCTTT. Variable domain in full (rest from reference TRBV7-6 and TRBJ1-1): GAGVSQSPRYKVTKRGQDVALRCDPISGHVSLYWYRQALGQGPEFLTYFNYEAQQDKSGLPNDRFSAERPEGSISTLTIQRTEQRDSAMYRCASSLGSGRTEAFFGQGTRLTVV.

There are a few counts of this clonotype. V gene TRBV7-8 combines with J gene TRBJ2-1, with 9 bases fitting TRBD2. The J segment lost 4 bases and the V segment lost 1 base, leaving 11 bases of the junction unmatched. From germline, CDR1 is SGHVS and CDR2 FQNEAQ. There are 18 residues in the CDR3. In DNA form, the CDR3 reads TGTGCCAGCAGCTTAGGGATAAGGGTAGCGGGAGCATACAATGAGCAGTTCTTC. Amino acids: CASSLGIRVAGAYNEQFF.

In this sample, this clonotype turned up a few times. This chain joins TRBV7-2 and TRBJ2-5; a weak D match, TRBD1 (5 bases). This CDR3 comprises 14 residues. Germline values: CDR1 SGHTA, CDR2 FQGNSA. V gave up 6 bases and J gave up 2 bases, with 13 bases separating them. CDR3 in amino acids: CASSNLGAQETQYF. The CDR3 DNA reads as TGTGCCAGCAGTAATTTAGGGGCGCAAGAGACCCAGTACTTC.

The chain uses TRBV6-1 and TRBJ2-1; no clear D gene. This CDR3 region has 16 residues. Germline CDR1 and CDR2: MNHNS and SASEGT. Trimming cost V 6 bases and J 8 bases, with 23 bases left between them. The DNA of the CDR3 is TGTGCCAGCAGACAAGTGGGGAAGGGTATGACGGATGAGCAGTTCTTC. Amino acid sequence: CASRQVGKGMTDEQFF.

This clonotype has a handful of counts. The chain recombines TRBV11-2 with TRBJ1-1; possible D gene TRBD1, 6 bases. Germline V gene data show CDR1 as SGHAT and CDR2 as FQNNGV. Deletions cut 3 bases from V and 1 base from J, with 12 bases between. The CDR3 contains 15 residues. For the CDR3, the DNA is TGTGCCAGCAGCTTCTTACAGGGCGCGAACACTGAAGCTTTCTTT. Protein sequence: CASSFLQGANTEAFF.

The table lists this clonotype with a few counts. The chain combines TRBV7-6 with TRBJ2-3; 9 nucleotides line up with TRBD2. The trim removed 6 bases at V and 2 bases at J, leaving 9 bases unmatched. From germline, CDR1 is SGHVS and CDR2 FNYEAQ. The CDR3 extends over 16 amino acids. The CDR3 here is CASSLTGLASTDTQYF. CDR3 coding DNA: TGTGCCAGCAGTCTCACGGGACTAGCCTCCACAGATACGCAGTATTTT.

This chain uses TRBV5-1 with TRBJ2-7; 8 bases align to TRBD1. This CDR3 is built from 14 residues. The trim removed 4 bases at V and 3 bases at J, leaving 6 bases unmatched. Germline CDR1 SGHRS, CDR2 YFSETQ. CDR3 in amino acids: CASSGGQALYEQYF. The CDR3 region has the DNA TGCGCCAGCAGCGGGGGACAGGCCCTCTACGAGCAGTACTTC.

Only a few counts were recorded for this clonotype. The genes are TRBV27 and TRBJ1-3; D unclear. V was cut by 7 bases and J by 0 bases, with 31 bases left in between. This CDR3 has 21 amino acids. Looked up from germline, CDR1 is MNHEY and CDR2 is SMNVEV (reference sequence). Written as DNA, the CDR3 is TGTGCCAGCACTCTGGGGAAGGGCTTCTCCGAAAAGCTGCTCTCTGGAAACACCATATATTTT. This gives the protein CASTLGKGFSEKLLSGNTIYF.

This clonotype was counted a few times. This rearrangement joins TRBV7-2 to TRBJ1-1; D remains unclear. The CDR3 covers 11 residues. With 5 bases removed from V and 4 bases from J, the gap between germline ends came to 5 bases. Germline CDR1 and CDR2: SGHTA and FQGNSA. CDR3 residues: CASSIATEAFF. In DNA form, the CDR3 reads TGTGCCAGCAGCATTGCCACTGAAGCTTTCTTT.

This clonotype was counted between two and nine times. This chain links TRBV19 with TRBJ2-1, with a possible D match to TRBD2 (5 bases). Trimming removed 7 bases at V and 3 bases at J, with 13 bases between. CDR1 LNHDA and CDR2 SQIVND come from the germline V gene (reference sequence). This CDR3 contains 14 residues. CDR3 in DNA: TGTGCCAGTAATGAGGGATTACGCTACAATGAGCAGTTCTTC. As protein: CASNEGLRYNEQFF.

This clonotype occurred a few times. The V call is TRBV6-2 or TRBV6-3, the J call TRBJ2-1; D is perhaps TRBD2 (5 bases). Germline values: CDR1 MNHEY, CDR2 SVGEGT. The CDR3 contains 14 residues. V was cut by 5 bases and J by 7 bases, with 15 bases left in between. In nucleotides, the CDR3 is TGTGCCAGCAGTACAATGGGGAGCTCGAATGAGCAGTTCTTC. Its translation is CASSTMGSSNEQFF.

CDR3 protein: CASSLRWAGADTQYF. For the CDR3, the DNA is TGTGCCAGCAGCTTGAGGTGGGCAGGGGCAGATACGCAGTATTTT. The chain is built from TRBV5-4 and TRBJ2-3; D possibly corresponds to TRBD1 (6 bases). The CDR3 contains 15 residues. With 1 base removed from V and 4 bases from J, the gap between germline ends came to 13 bases. Germline V CDR1 and CDR2: SGHNT, YYREEE (reference sequence).

The chain is built from TRBV7-2 and TRBJ2-6, with a weak D call TRBD1 (6 bases). The CDR3 has 15 residues. From germline, CDR1 is SGHTA and CDR2 FQGNSA. The germline V and J ends were trimmed by 2 bases and 3 bases, with 8 bases remaining between them. The DNA for the CDR3 is TGTGCCAGCAGCTTAAACAGGGTTGGGGCCAACGTCCTGACTTTC. It translates to CASSLNRVGANVLTF.

The chain employs TRBV7-2 and TRBJ2-3; D unclear. The CDR3 is 13 amino acids. Trimming removed 2 bases at V and 4 bases at J, with 7 bases between. CDR1 SGHTA and CDR2 FQGNSA come from the germline V gene. The CDR3 region has the DNA TGTGCCAGCAGCTTAACGGCCGCAGATACGCAGTATTTT. This gives the protein CASSLTAADTQYF.

The chain joins TRBV7-9 to TRBJ2-1; D possibly corresponds to TRBD2 (5 bases). V lost 3 bases and J lost 2, with 11 bases in between. Germline assignment: CDR1 SEHNR and CDR2 FQNEAQ (reference sequence). CDR3 length: 15 residues. The DNA of the CDR3 is TGTGCCAGCAGCTTTCGTGGGAGTACCTACAATGAGCAGTTCTTC. Translating gives CASSFRGSTYNEQFF.

This clonotype was observed at least ten times. The gene calls are TRBV7-2 and TRBJ2-1; 8 bases match TRBD2. This CDR3 has 17 residues. Germline CDR1 is SGHTA and CDR2 is FQGNSA. The junction had 12 bases not matched to a gene; V was cut back by 3 bases and J by 5 bases. The DNA of the CDR3 is TGTGCCAGCAGCTTGTCTCGGCTAGCGGGCTACGACAATGAGCAGTTCTTC. Residues: CASSLSRLAGYDNEQFF.

This clonotype was counted a few times. The chain couples TRBV6-6 to TRBJ1-1, with D unclear. Germline CDR1 is MNHNY and CDR2 is SVGAGI (reference sequence). The CDR3 is made up of 17 amino acids. Trimming removed 3 bases at V and 5 bases at J, with 22 bases between. CDR3 residues: CASSYGVGGERPTEAFF. In DNA, the CDR3 is TGTGCCAGCAGTTATGGGGTAGGAGGCGAGCGGCCGACTGAAGCTTTCTTT.

This clonotype was found a few times. J is TRBJ2-5 and V is TRBV7-2; possibly TRBD1 or TRBD2 for D (6 bases each). Germline lookup yields CDR1 SGHTA and CDR2 FQGNSA. The CDR3 totals 13 residues. Trimming pared 8 bases from V and 5 bases from J, leaving 15 bases between. In nucleotides, the CDR3 is TGTGCCAGCTTTAGGGGGGCCCCGGAGACCCAGTACTTC. It encodes CASFRGAPETQYF. Drawing the rest from reference TRBV7-2 and TRBJ2-5, the complete variable domain is GAGVSQSPSNKVTEKGKDVELRCDPISGHTALYWYRQSLGQGLEFLIYFQGNSAPDKSGLPSDRFSAERTGGSVSTLTIQRTQQEDSAVYLCASFRGAPETQYFGPGTRLLVL.

This chain links TRBV20-1 with TRBJ2-7, with D perhaps TRBD1 (7 bases). V was shortened by 3 bases and J by 7 bases, with 16 bases between the two germline ends. The CDR3 totals 13 residues. Looked up from germline, CDR1 is DFQATT and CDR2 is SNEGSKA (reference sequence). The CDR3 reads CSASSRGTGEQYF. DNA for the CDR3: TGCAGTGCTAGTTCCAGGGGGACTGGGGAGCAGTACTTC.

This clonotype was observed a few times. This chain uses TRBV28 with TRBJ2-1; TRBD2 agrees at 13 bases. This CDR3 region has 16 residues. Trimming removed 4 bases from V and 7 bases from J; junction bases left unmatched: 7. Germline values: CDR1 MDHEN, CDR2 SYDVKM. This CDR3 reads CASSSPTSGGANEQFF. CDR3 in DNA: TGTGCCAGCAGTTCTCCAACTAGCGGGGGGGCGAATGAGCAGTTCTTC.

The chain carries TRBV4-1 and TRBJ1-2; D remains ambiguous. Trimming left V 3 bases short and J 7 bases short, with 21 bases between. The CDR3 length is 16 residues. Germline values: CDR1 MGHRA, CDR2 YSYEKL. CDR3 coding DNA: TGCGCCAGCAGCCATCTCCTGATACCCAAACCCAGTGGCTACACCTTC. Its translation: CASSHLLIPKPSGYTF.